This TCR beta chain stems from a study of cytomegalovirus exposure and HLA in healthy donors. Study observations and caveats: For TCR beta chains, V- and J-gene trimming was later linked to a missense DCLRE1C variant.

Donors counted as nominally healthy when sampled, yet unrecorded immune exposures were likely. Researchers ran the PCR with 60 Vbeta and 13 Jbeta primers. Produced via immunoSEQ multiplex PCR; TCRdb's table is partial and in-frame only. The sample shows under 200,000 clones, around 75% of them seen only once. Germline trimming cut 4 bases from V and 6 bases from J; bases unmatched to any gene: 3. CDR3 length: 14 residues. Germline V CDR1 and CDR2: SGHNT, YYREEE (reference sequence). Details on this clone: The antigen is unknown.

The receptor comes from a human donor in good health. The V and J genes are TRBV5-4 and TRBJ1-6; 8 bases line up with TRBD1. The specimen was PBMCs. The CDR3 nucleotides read TGTGCCAGCAGCGTCGACAGGGGTAATTCACCCCTCCACTTT. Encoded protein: CASSVDRGNSPLHF. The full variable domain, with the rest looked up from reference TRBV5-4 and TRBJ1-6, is ETGVTQSPTHLIKTRGQQVTLRCSSQSGHNTVSWYQQALGQGPQFIFQYYREEENGRGNFPPRFSGLQFPNYSSELNVNALELDDSALYLCASSVDRGNSPLHFGNGTRLTVT.